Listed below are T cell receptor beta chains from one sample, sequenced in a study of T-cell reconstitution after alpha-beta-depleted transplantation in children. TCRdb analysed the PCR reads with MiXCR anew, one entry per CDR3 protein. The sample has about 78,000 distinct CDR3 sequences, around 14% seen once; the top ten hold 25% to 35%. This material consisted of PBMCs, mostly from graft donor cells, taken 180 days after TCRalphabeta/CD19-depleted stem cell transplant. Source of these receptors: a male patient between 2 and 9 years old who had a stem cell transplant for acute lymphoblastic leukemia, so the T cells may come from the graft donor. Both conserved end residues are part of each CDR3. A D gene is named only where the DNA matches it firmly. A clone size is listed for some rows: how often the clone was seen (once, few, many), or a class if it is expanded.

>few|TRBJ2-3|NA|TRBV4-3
CGSQDRGNGLLSDTQYF
TGCGGCAGCCAAGATAGGGGTAACGGACTACTGTCAGATACGCAGTATTTT
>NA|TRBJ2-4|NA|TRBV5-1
CASSLALDRNIQYF
TGCGCCAGCAGCTTGGCCCTCGACAGAAACATTCAGTACTTC
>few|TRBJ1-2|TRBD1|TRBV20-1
CSALDRGDYGYTF
TGCAGTGCGCTAGACAGGGGGGACTATGGCTACACCTTC
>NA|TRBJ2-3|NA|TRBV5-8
CASSHRVGSDTQYF
TGTGCCAGCAGCCACAGGGTCGGGTCAGATACGCAGTATTTT
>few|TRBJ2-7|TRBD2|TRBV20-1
CSAGGLAGVEQYF
TGCAGTGCGGGAGGACTAGCGGGAGTCGAGCAGTACTTC
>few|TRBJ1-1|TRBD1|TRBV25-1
CASSEPIRGRTEAFF
TGTGCCAGCAGTGAACCCATCAGGGGGCGGACTGAAGCTTTCTTT
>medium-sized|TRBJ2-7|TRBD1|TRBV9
CASSVAGTGAYEQYF
TGTGCCAGCAGCGTAGCCGGGACAGGGGCCTACGAGCAGTACTTC
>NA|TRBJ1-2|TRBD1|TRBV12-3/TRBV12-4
CASSPDSGTGSRYGYTF
TGTGCCAGCAGTCCCGACTCCGGGACAGGGAGTCGGTATGGCTACACCTTC
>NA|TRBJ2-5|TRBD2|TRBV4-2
CASSQGTSGSKTQYF
TGTGCCAGCAGCCAAGGGACTAGCGGGAGCAAGACCCAGTACTTC
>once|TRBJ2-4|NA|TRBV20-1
CSARFRNIQYF
TGCAGTGCTAGATTTAGGAACATTCAGTACTTC
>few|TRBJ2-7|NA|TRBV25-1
CASSEESPLGEQYF
TGTGCCAGCAGTGAAGAGTCCCCCTTGGGCGAGCAGTACTTC
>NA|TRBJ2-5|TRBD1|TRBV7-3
CASSLKPPGTGGYWTSSETQYF
TGTGCCAGCAGCTTAAAGCCCCCCGGGACAGGGGGATACTGGACTAGTTCGGAGACCCAGTACTTC
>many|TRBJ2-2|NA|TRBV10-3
CAISVEPFGGYNLGELFF
TGTGCCATCAGTGTGGAACCCTTTGGGGGGTACAATTTGGGGGAGCTGTTTTTT
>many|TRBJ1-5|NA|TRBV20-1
CSARAPNQPQHF
TGCAGTGCTAGAGCCCCCAATCAGCCCCAGCATTTT
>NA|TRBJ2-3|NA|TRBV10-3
CAIGGTPPDTQYF
TGTGCCATCGGAGGGACACCCCCCGATACGCAGTATTTT